This paragraph reports one TCR beta chain. This sample was taken from a study of T cell responses to AZD1222 COVID-19 vaccine. Study-wide context: Second-dose timings of about 4 or about 12 weeks were pooled.

Sequenced by immunoSEQ multiplex PCR; TCRdb stores in-frame clones only, minus some. The sample includes approximately 100,000 clones, around 92% of them seen just once. The receptor was derived from an adult in good health. The sample consisted of peripheral blood, taken on day 0 of AZD1222 vaccination.

The CDR3 sequence: CASRKRINSPLHF. In DNA, the CDR3 is TGTGCCAGCAGAAAACGTATTAATTCACCCCTCCACTTT. The chain has TRBV28 and TRBJ1-6, with unresolved D. Germline assignment: CDR1 MDHEN and CDR2 SYDVKM. V gave up 6 bases and J gave up 6 bases, with 9 bases separating them. The CDR3 sequence is 13 residues long.